A single sample is the source of the 18 T cell receptor beta chains below, sequenced in a study of T-cell reconstitution after alpha-beta-depleted transplantation in children. The TCRbeta library incorporated unique molecular identifiers. TCRdb reprocessed the PCR reads with MiXCR, giving one entry per CDR3 protein. The sample has under 100,000 distinct CDR3 sequences, less than 20% seen once. Specimen: PBMCs, mostly from graft donor cells, collected 180 days after TCRalphabeta/CD19-depleted stem cell transplant. These receptors were obtained from a male patient between 2 and 10 years old who had a stem cell transplant for acute lymphoblastic leukemia, so the T cells may come from the graft donor.

This clonotype was counted many times. The CDR3, as DNA: TGTGCCAGCAGTTACCTAGCGGGGGGCCAAGCGGCCGGGGAGCTGTTTTTT. Translating it yields CASSYLAGGQAAGELFF. The chain employs TRBV6-2 or TRBV6-3 and TRBJ2-2; 11 positions agree with TRBD2. V trimming: 2 bases; J trimming: 6 bases; junction bases outside the gene matches: 8. Germline V gene data show CDR1 as MNHEY and CDR2 as SVGEGT. The CDR3 length is 17 residues.

This clonotype showed up just a few times. V gene TRBV11-2 combines with J gene TRBJ2-3; D possibly corresponds to TRBD2 (6 bases). This CDR3 contains 15 residues. CDR1 is SGHAT and CDR2 is FQNNGV in the germline V gene. Trimming cost V 7 bases and J 5 bases, with 19 bases left between them. The CDR3 bases are TGTGCCAGCACCTTGGGGAGGCAATTCGGAGATACGCAGTATTTT. It codes for CASTLGRQFGDTQYF.

The rearrangement uses TRBV4-3 and TRBJ1-2; no firm D call. The CDR3 runs to 13 residues. Trimming stripped 0 bases from V and 3 bases from J, with 5 bases between. CDR1 is LGHNA and CDR2 is YSLEER in the germline V gene. The CDR3, as DNA: TGCGCCAGCAGCCAAGACACGGACTATGGCTACACCTTC. Its translation is CASSQDTDYGYTF.

This clonotype was counted only a few times. The V and J genes are TRBV7-9 and TRBJ2-7; D gene uncertain. This CDR3 region has 14 residues. Germline assignment: CDR1 SEHNR and CDR2 FQNEAQ (reference sequence). Trimming removed 11 bases from V and 0 bases from J, with 17 bases in between. As DNA, the CDR3 is TGTGCCGTATGGGCCGGGTACAGCTCCTACGAGCAGTACTTC. Translation gives CAVWAGYSSYEQYF.

This clonotype was detected only a few times. The gene calls are TRBV7-8 and TRBJ2-1; TRBD1 aligns across 7 bases. Germline V gene lookup returns CDR1 SGHVS and CDR2 FQNEAQ. V was clipped by 4 bases and J by 8 bases; unmatched bases: 2. This CDR3 is 12 amino acids long. CDR3 sequence: CASSSGQDEQFF. The DNA of the CDR3 is TGTGCCAGCAGCTCTGGACAGGATGAGCAGTTCTTC.

This clonotype was counted many times. The CDR3 region is CASSLPGQGTGELFF. The CDR3 DNA reads TGCGCCAGCAGCTTGCCGGGACAGGGGACCGGGGAGCTGTTTTTT. The chain carries TRBV5-1 and TRBJ2-2; 10 bases fit TRBD1. Trimming took 1 base from V and 5 from J; bases not matched to a gene: 2. CDR1 is SGHRS and CDR2 is YFSETQ in the germline V gene. The CDR3 is 15 residues long.

This chain connects TRBV7-9 to TRBJ1-1; D is undetermined. Trimming removed 3 bases from V and 5 bases from J, with 4 bases in between. Per the germline V gene, CDR1 is SEHNR and CDR2 is FQNEAQ (reference sequence). The CDR3 length is 11 residues. The CDR3 region is CASSFYTEAFF. The CDR3 DNA sequence: TGTGCCAGCAGCTTTTATACTGAAGCTTTCTTT. Together with reference TRBV7-9 and TRBJ1-1, the CDR3 gives the full variable domain: DTGVSQNPRHKITKRGQNVTFRCDPISEHNRLYWYRQTLGQGPEFLTYFQNEAQLEKSRLLSDRFSAERPKGSFSTLEIQRTEQGDSAMYLCASSFYTEAFFGQGTRLTVV.

The rearrangement uses TRBV28 and TRBJ2-7, with D perhaps TRBD1 (6 bases). CDR1 and CDR2 from the germline V gene are MDHEN and SYDVKM. V dropped 4 bases and J dropped 2 bases, with 12 bases sitting between them. This CDR3 comprises 14 residues. CDR3 DNA sequence: TGTGCCAGCAGTTCCCCGACAGGTACCTACGAGCAGTACTTC. Its protein is CASSSPTGTYEQYF.

This chain joins TRBV20-1 and TRBJ2-7; D is possibly TRBD2 (6 bases). V was trimmed by 1 base and J by 2 bases, leaving 12 bases between them. The CDR3 has 14 residues. The germline V gene has CDR1 DFQATT and CDR2 SNEGSKA (reference sequence). CDR3 sequence (DNA): TGCAGTGCTAGAGGACTAGGCTCGACCTACGAGCAGTACTTC. It specifies CSARGLGSTYEQYF.

This clonotype appeared a few times. The V gene is TRBV20-1, the J gene TRBJ2-3, with 10 bases that match TRBD2. J was trimmed by 4 bases and V by 6 bases; bases with no gene match: 7. From germline, CDR1 is DFQATT and CDR2 SNEGSKA (reference sequence). The CDR3 contains 14 residues. The CDR3 DNA sequence: TGCAGTGCCCTACGGAGCGGGGGGGCAGATACGCAGTATTTT. It specifies CSALRSGGADTQYF.

This clonotype appeared a few times. CDR3 DNA sequence: TGTGCCAGCAGTACCGACGAGGAACAGTCGGGTCAGCCCCAGCATTTT. It translates to CASSTDEEQSGQPQHF. The chain joins TRBV12-3 or TRBV12-4 to TRBJ1-5; no clear D gene. This CDR3 has 16 residues. V was trimmed by 5 bases and J by 6 bases, leaving 20 bases between them.

The gene calls are TRBV29-1 and TRBJ2-7, with a tentative D call TRBD1 (5 bases). Germline V gene sequence: CDR1 SQVTM, CDR2 ANQGSEA. Trimming took off 1 base at V and 4 bases at J, with 11 bases between the two ends. There are 13 residues in the CDR3. CDR3 coding DNA: TGCAGCGTTGAAGGGGAAGGGGTTTACGAGCAGTACTTC. Its protein is CSVEGEGVYEQYF.

V gene TRBV5-1 combines with J gene TRBJ1-1; a weak D match, TRBD1 (5 bases). Germline V gene lookup returns CDR1 SGHRS and CDR2 YFSETQ. V lost 4 bases and J 0 bases, leaving 13 bases between the germline ends. The CDR3 is 15 amino acids. The CDR3 nucleotides are TGCGCCAGCAGCCCACGACAGACCATGAACACTGAAGCTTTCTTT. It codes for CASSPRQTMNTEAFF.

CDR3 sequence reads: CASSPPGRHQGNTIYF. The DNA for the CDR3 is TGTGCCAGCAGCCCGCCGGGTCGTCACCAGGGAAACACCATATATTTT. The rearrangement uses TRBV7-2 and TRBJ1-3; no firm D call. CDR3 size: 16 residues. Germline CDR1 reads SGHTA; CDR2 reads FQGNSA. V was clipped by 5 bases and J by 4 bases, with 18 bases between them. The full variable domain, rest sourced from reference TRBV7-2 and TRBJ1-3, is GAGVSQSPSNKVTEKGKDVELRCDPISGHTALYWYRQSLGQGLEFLIYFQGNSAPDKSGLPSDRFSAERTGGSVSTLTIQRTQQEDSAVYLCASSPPGRHQGNTIYFGEGSWLTVV.

V gene TRBV15 combines with J gene TRBJ2-2; 10 bases are shared with TRBD2. CDR3 length: 17 residues. V lost 2 bases, J lost 5 bases, and 8 bases stayed unmatched. Germline V gene sequence: CDR1 LNHNV, CDR2 YYDKDF (reference sequence). CDR3 nucleotide sequence: TGTGCCACCAGCAGAAATTTAGCGGGGGGTTTAACCGGGGAGCTGTTTTTT. Its translation is CATSRNLAGGLTGELFF.

The chain is built from TRBV12-3 or TRBV12-4 and TRBJ2-3; no clear D. The CDR3 has 13 amino acids. Between the trimmed V and J ends, which lost 7 bases and 5 bases, there was a span of 13 bases. The CDR3 protein is CASKPIVRDTQYF. The CDR3 DNA reads as TGTGCCAGCAAGCCTATCGTCCGAGATACGCAGTATTTT.

In this sample, this clonotype turned up many times. CDR3 in amino acids: CASSLDGAAGTGELFF. In DNA form, the CDR3 reads TGTGCCAGCAGCTTGGATGGAGCGGCGGGGACCGGGGAGCTGTTTTTT. The chain carries TRBV11-2 and TRBJ2-2, with a possible D match to TRBD2 (6 bases). Between the trimmed V and J ends, which lost 3 bases and 5 bases, there was a span of 16 bases. Looked up from germline, CDR1 is SGHAT and CDR2 is FQNNGV. There are 16 residues in the CDR3.

This chain links TRBV5-1 with TRBJ2-7; D gene uncertain. CDR3 length: 12 residues. V was clipped by 4 bases and J by 2 bases, with 7 bases between them. The germline V gene encodes CDR1 SGHRS and CDR2 YFSETQ. The CDR3 DNA is TGCGCCAGCAGCATGACCACCTACGAGCAGTACTTC. Encoded protein: CASSMTTYEQYF.